What follows are 20 T cell receptor beta chains derived from one specimen sequenced in a study of shared clonotypes between healthy human individuals. The protocol was immunoSEQ multiplex PCR, while the TCRdb copy is restricted to in-frame clones and leaves out a portion. This table has hundreds of thousands of clones, approximately 95% appearing once. The sample was naive CD4+ T cells sorted from blood. Subset specified: CD45RA+ positively selected. The receptor set was obtained from a woman aged 30 to 39 in good health.

The V call is TRBV6-5, the J call TRBJ2-2, with 7 bases identical to TRBD1. In germline, CDR1 is MNHEY, CDR2 SVGAGI. The CDR3 length is 13 residues. The J segment lost 6 bases and the V segment lost 4 bases, leaving 2 bases of the junction unmatched. CDR3 loop: CASSSTGSGELFF. The DNA for the CDR3 is TGTGCCAGCAGTTCGACAGGGTCCGGGGAGCTGTTTTTT.

The CDR3 region has the DNA TGTGCCAGCTCACCACCGGCACTGTACGAGCAGTACTTC. This gives the protein CASSPPALYEQYF. This chain connects TRBV18 to TRBJ2-7; unclear D gene. The germline V gene has CDR1 KGHSH and CDR2 LQKENI. Trimming left V 0 bases short and J 4 bases short, with 7 bases between. The CDR3 loop spans 13 amino acids.

This chain links TRBV18 with TRBJ2-2, with D possibly TRBD1 on 5 matching bases. CDR1 KGHSH and CDR2 LQKENI come from the germline V gene. This CDR3 has 17 amino acids. Trimming stripped 0 bases from V and 2 bases from J, with 13 bases between. The CDR3 sequence is CASSPPLAQGNTGELFF. Here the CDR3 DNA reads TGTGCCAGCTCACCACCCCTTGCCCAGGGTAACACCGGGGAGCTGTTTTTT.

The V gene is TRBV9, the J gene TRBJ1-4; D remains ambiguous. The V end was cut by 0 bases, the J end by 4 bases, with 13 bases between. CDR1 and CDR2 from the germline V gene are SGDLS and YYNGEE. The length of the CDR3 is 16 residues. The CDR3 region has the DNA TGTGCCAGCAGCGTAGGTGTGGACCGCAATAATGAAAAACTGTTTTTT. Protein sequence: CASSVGVDRNNEKLFF.

The genes are TRBV7-2 and TRBJ1-6, with unresolved D. Deletions cut 3 bases from V and 11 bases from J, with 14 bases between. The CDR3 has 14 residues. CDR1 and CDR2 (germline): SGHTA, FQGNSA. The CDR3 nucleotides are TGTGCCAGCAGCTTTCGGCCGTTGCGTGCACCCCTCCACTTT. Its protein is CASSFRPLRAPLHF. The whole variable domain, filled in from reference TRBV7-2 and TRBJ1-6, reads GAGVSQSPSNKVTEKGKDVELRCDPISGHTALYWYRQSLGQGLEFLIYFQGNSAPDKSGLPSDRFSAERTGGSVSTLTIQRTQQEDSAVYLCASSFRPLRAPLHFGNGTRLTVT.

This chain links TRBV11-3 with TRBJ2-3, with 9 nucleotides matching TRBD2. Germline lookup yields CDR1 SGHNT and CDR2 YENEEA. The CDR3 runs to 19 residues. With V trimmed by 3 bases and J by 4 bases, 17 bases remained unmatched. The CDR3 region has the DNA TGTGCCAGCAGCTTGGGGGGGCTAGCGGGACCTCCGGGTGCAGATACGCAGTATTTT. Translation: CASSLGGLAGPPGADTQYF.

The rearrangement uses TRBV19 and TRBJ1-5; possible D gene TRBD1, 5 bases. Looked up from germline, CDR1 is LNHDA and CDR2 is SQIVND (reference sequence). V lost 5 bases to trimming and J lost 2 bases, with 7 bases between them. The CDR3 sequence is 13 residues long. The CDR3 bases are TGTGCCAGTAGTGGGGGGGGCAATCAGCCCCAGCATTTT. It specifies CASSGGGNQPQHF.

DNA for the CDR3: TGTGCCAGCAGACTCCGGGTAGGGGCAACGCAGTATTTT. Encoded protein: CASRLRVGATQYF. The rearrangement links TRBV14 to TRBJ2-3; TRBD1 might be the D (5 bases). The V gene's germline CDR1 is SGHDN and CDR2 FVKESK. This CDR3 comprises 13 residues. V was trimmed by 6 bases and J by 9 bases, leaving 16 bases between them.

J is TRBJ2-5 and V is TRBV6-5, with D perhaps TRBD1 (5 bases). The CDR3 runs to 12 residues. From germline, CDR1 is MNHEY and CDR2 SVGAGI. V lost 10 bases, J lost 2 bases, and 11 bases lay in between. The CDR3 DNA follows: TGTGCCACCAGGACAAATCAAGAGACCCAGTACTTC. Its translation is CATRTNQETQYF.

This chain joins TRBV18 and TRBJ2-6; 8 bases match TRBD1. The CDR3 totals 17 residues. Germline trimming cut 2 bases from V and 3 bases from J; bases unmatched to any gene: 6. The germline V gene encodes CDR1 KGHSH and CDR2 LQKENI. The CDR3 region is CASSPWTGPSGANVLTF. CDR3 bases: TGTGCCAGCTCACCATGGACAGGGCCTAGTGGGGCCAACGTCCTGACTTTC.

This chain joins TRBV6-1 and TRBJ1-5; the match to TRBD1 covers 9 bases. The trim removed 6 bases at V and 3 bases at J, leaving 6 bases unmatched. From germline, CDR1 is MNHNS and CDR2 SASEGT. This CDR3 spans 15 amino acids. The CDR3 DNA sequence: TGTGCCAGCAGCCGCTACAGGGGGCTCAATCAGCCCCAGCATTTT. This gives the protein CASSRYRGLNQPQHF.

The genes are TRBV29-1 and TRBJ2-3; D may be TRBD1 (6 bases). The germline gives CDR1 SQVTM, CDR2 ANQGSEA. V dropped 7 bases and J dropped 4 bases, with 15 bases sitting between them. There are 13 residues in the CDR3. The CDR3 sequence: CSAMTGAPDTQYF. CDR3 DNA: TGCAGCGCCATGACAGGAGCCCCAGATACGCAGTATTTT.

V is TRBV11-1 and J is TRBJ2-1; D gene ambiguous. The CDR3 contains 13 residues. V lost 2 bases, J lost 10 bases, and 12 bases lay in between. Germline V gives CDR1 SGHAT, CDR2 FQDESV (reference sequence). CDR3 nucleotide sequence: TGTGCCAGCAGCTTACAGGCCAACCTAGAGCAGTTCTTC. Protein sequence: CASSLQANLEQFF.

V is TRBV30 and J is TRBJ1-5; D call uncertain. Germline CDR1 is GTSNPN and CDR2 is SVGIG (reference sequence). V lost 5 bases and J 0 bases, leaving 11 bases between the germline ends. The CDR3 has 14 residues. This CDR3 is CAWGRHPSNQPQHF. In nucleotides, the CDR3 is TGTGCCTGGGGGCGACACCCTAGCAATCAGCCCCAGCATTTT.

The chain links TRBV18 to TRBJ1-1, with unresolved D. Germline loops: CDR1 KGHSH, CDR2 LQKENI. V was cut by 3 bases and J by 6 bases, with 11 bases left in between. The CDR3 extends over 13 amino acids. CDR3 in DNA: TGTGCCAGCTCACCGGTTAGGGAAGCTGAAGCTTTCTTT. It encodes CASSPVREAEAFF.

This sequence joins TRBV30 and TRBJ2-3; D is perhaps TRBD1 (6 bases). Germline-derived CDR1 and CDR2 are GTSNPN and SVGIG (reference sequence). The V end was cut by 5 bases, the J end by 2 bases, with 8 bases between. The CDR3 has 12 amino acids. Here the CDR3 DNA reads TGTGCCTGGGGACAGCTCACAGATACGCAGTATTTT. Protein sequence: CAWGQLTDTQYF.

The CDR3 sequence is CASSASRYEQYF. The CDR3 coding sequence is TGTGCCAGCAGTGCTTCGAGGTACGAGCAGTACTTC. The chain uses TRBV2 and TRBJ2-7; D uncertain. This CDR3 contains 12 residues. Per germline, CDR1 SNHLY and CDR2 FYNNEI. Trimming left V 4 bases short and J 4 bases short, with 8 bases between.

This clone came up once. This chain connects TRBV28 to TRBJ1-5; the D is unclear. This CDR3 is 14 amino acids long. The V gene lost 0 bases and the J gene lost 3 bases, with 6 bases spanning the gap. Germline values: CDR1 MDHEN, CDR2 SYDVKM. The CDR3 region is CASSLWETNQPQHF. CDR3 sequence (DNA): TGTGCCAGCAGTTTATGGGAGACCAATCAGCCCCAGCATTTT. Together with reference TRBV28 and TRBJ1-5, the CDR3 gives the full variable domain: DVKVTQSSRYLVKRTGEKVFLECVQDMDHENMFWYRQDPGLGLRLIYFSYDVKMKEKGDIPEGYSVSREKKERFSLILESASTNQTSMYLCASSLWETNQPQHFGDGTRLSIL.

This clone appeared once. The V gene is TRBV28, the J gene TRBJ2-7, with 7 bases identical to TRBD2. There are 12 residues in the CDR3. Germline loops: CDR1 MDHEN, CDR2 SYDVKM. The CDR3 loop is CATSAGTYEQYF. The CDR3 nucleotides are TGTGCTACGTCAGCGGGAACCTACGAGCAGTACTTC.

The chain carries TRBV28 and TRBJ2-1, with 7 nucleotides matching TRBD2. Trimming cost V 3 bases and J 4 bases; bases outside gene matches: 9. The CDR3 runs 16 residues. CDR1 and CDR2 (germline): MDHEN, SYDVKM. The CDR3 sequence is CASSFPSSGPYNEQFF. The CDR3 nucleotides are TGTGCCAGCAGTTTCCCTTCTAGCGGACCTTACAATGAGCAGTTCTTC. The whole variable domain, filled in from reference TRBV28 and TRBJ2-1, reads DVKVTQSSRYLVKRTGEKVFLECVQDMDHENMFWYRQDPGLGLRLIYFSYDVKMKEKGDIPEGYSVSREKKERFSLILESASTNQTSMYLCASSFPSSGPYNEQFFGPGTRLTVL.